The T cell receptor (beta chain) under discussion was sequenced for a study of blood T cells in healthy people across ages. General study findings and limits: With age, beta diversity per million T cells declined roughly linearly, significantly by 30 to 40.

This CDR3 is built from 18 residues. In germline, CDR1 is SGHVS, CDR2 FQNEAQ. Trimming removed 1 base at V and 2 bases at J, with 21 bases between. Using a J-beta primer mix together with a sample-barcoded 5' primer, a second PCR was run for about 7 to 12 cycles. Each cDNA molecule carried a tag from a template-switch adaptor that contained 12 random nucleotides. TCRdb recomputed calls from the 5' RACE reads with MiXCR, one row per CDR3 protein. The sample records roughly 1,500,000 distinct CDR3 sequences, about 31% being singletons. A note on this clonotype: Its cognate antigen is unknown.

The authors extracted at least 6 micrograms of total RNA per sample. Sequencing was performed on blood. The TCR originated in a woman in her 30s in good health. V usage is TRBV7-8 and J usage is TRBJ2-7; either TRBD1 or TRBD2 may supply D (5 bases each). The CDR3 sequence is CASSLGGVRLTSTYEQYF. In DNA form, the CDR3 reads TGTGCCAGCAGCTTAGGAGGGGTCCGACTTACATCTACCTACGAGCAGTACTTC.